These 30 T cell receptor beta chains share one sample of origin, sequenced in a study of cytomegalovirus exposure and HLA in healthy donors. The PCR contained 60 Vbeta and 13 Jbeta primers. The method was immunoSEQ multiplex PCR; TCRdb's version includes in-frame clones alone and lacks a portion of them. The table shows about 64,000 clones, with 65% to 70% occurring only once. The specimen was PBMCs. The receptors were sampled from a male donor in good health and CMV-seropositive.

The rearrangement joins TRBV30 to TRBJ2-5; maybe TRBD2 (6 bases). Germline V CDR1 and CDR2: GTSNPN, SVGIG (reference sequence). The CDR3 is 15 residues long. Trimming pared 2 bases from V and 1 base from J, leaving 14 bases between. The CDR3 loop reads CAWSTTGALQETQYF. The CDR3 bases are TGTGCCTGGAGTACCACGGGAGCCCTCCAAGAGACCCAGTACTTC.

This clone came up once. The chain couples TRBV5-1 to TRBJ2-7, with 9 bases identical to TRBD1. Per germline, CDR1 SGHRS and CDR2 YFSETQ. The CDR3 is 16 residues long. With V trimmed by 0 bases and J by 3 bases, 7 bases remained unmatched. This CDR3 is CASSLEGQGYNYEQYF. The CDR3 nucleotides are TGCGCCAGCAGCTTGGAGGGACAGGGTTATAACTACGAGCAGTACTTC.

The chain recombines TRBV28 with TRBJ1-1; 7 bases agree with TRBD1. This CDR3 is 17 amino acids long. Germline V gene sequence: CDR1 MDHEN, CDR2 SYDVKM. V lost 4 bases and J lost 5; bases outside the gene matches: 16. The CDR3 loop is CASSSPSDRQGKTEAFF. DNA for the CDR3: TGTGCCAGCAGTTCGCCTTCGGACAGACAGGGTAAGACTGAAGCTTTCTTT.

This clone occurred a few times. V and J are TRBV5-1 and TRBJ2-3, with TRBD2 matching over 7 bases. The CDR3 sequence is 17 residues long. Germline CDR1 reads SGHRS; CDR2 reads YFSETQ. V trimming: 0 bases; J trimming: 1 base; junction bases outside the gene matches: 8. DNA of the CDR3: TGCGCCAGCAGCTTGGCTGTAGCGGGCGTGGGCACAGATACGCAGTATTTT. It translates to CASSLAVAGVGTDTQYF.

The rearrangement uses TRBV4-3 and TRBJ2-7; 8 positions agree with TRBD2. From germline, CDR1 is LGHNA and CDR2 YSLEER. This CDR3 spans 16 amino acids. V was clipped by 2 bases and J by 2 bases; unmatched bases: 8. The DNA for the CDR3 is TGCGCCAGCAGCCAATTGCATCGGGGGGGGCCCTACGAGCAGTACTTC. It specifies CASSQLHRGGPYEQYF.

This sequence joins TRBV2 and TRBJ2-3; weak D call: TRBD2 (6 bases). The germline V gene encodes CDR1 SNHLY and CDR2 FYNNEI. V was pared by 5 bases and J by 3 bases, with 9 bases between. CDR3 length: 13 residues. Here the CDR3 DNA reads TGTGCCAGCAGTAAGGACTATACAGATACGCAGTATTTT. Amino acid sequence: CASSKDYTDTQYF.

V and J are TRBV4-2 and TRBJ2-7, with 7 bases fitting TRBD2. The V gene end was trimmed by 4 bases and the J gene end by 11 bases; junction bases not matched to a gene: 20. Germline CDR1 and CDR2: LGHNA and YNFKEQ. There are 16 residues in the CDR3. CDR3 sequence reads: CASSPQLASRNVGEYF. In DNA, the CDR3 is TGTGCCAGCAGCCCACAACTAGCGAGCCGGAATGTGGGGGAGTACTTC.

The J gene is TRBJ2-5, the V gene TRBV7-9; no firm D call. The J call may be mistaken, given a closer DNA end match to TRBJ2-7. CDR3 length: 16 amino acids. The germline gives CDR1 SEHNR, CDR2 FQNEAQ (reference sequence). This chain's CDR3 is CASSLEPGGRSYEQYF. In DNA form, the CDR3 reads TGTGCCAGCAGCCTCGAGCCTGGCGGCCGTTCCTACGAGCAGTACTTC.

This chain links TRBV4-1 with TRBJ2-7, with a possible D match to TRBD1 (6 bases). Germline V gene lookup returns CDR1 MGHRA and CDR2 YSYEKL. The CDR3 is 13 amino acids. Trimming took 4 bases from V and 3 from J, leaving 10 bases between them. CDR3 region: CASSLQQGYEQYF. CDR3 DNA: TGCGCCAGCAGCCTGCAACAGGGCTACGAGCAGTACTTC.

The chain recombines TRBV7-9 with TRBJ2-7; TRBD1 aligns across 12 bases. The CDR3 is 15 residues long. Germline values: CDR1 SEHNR, CDR2 FQNEAQ (reference sequence). The junction had 7 bases not matched to a gene; V was cut back by 3 bases and J by 7 bases. CDR3 nucleotides: TGTGCCAGCAGCTTCCCGGGACAGGGGGCGGGGGAGCAGTACTTC. Amino acid sequence: CASSFPGQGAGEQYF.

The genes are TRBV5-4 and TRBJ1-2, with D perhaps matching TRBD1 (6 bases). There are 13 residues in the CDR3. V was cut by 5 bases and J by 7 bases, with 15 bases left in between. Looked up from germline, CDR1 is SGHNT and CDR2 is YYREEE (reference sequence). The DNA for the CDR3 is TGTGCCAGCAGGTTGATGGGGGCGCGTGGCTACACCTTC. Encoded protein: CASRLMGARGYTF. Full variable domain (outside the CDR3, taken from reference TRBV5-4 and TRBJ1-2): ETGVTQSPTHLIKTRGQQVTLRCSSQSGHNTVSWYQQALGQGPQFIFQYYREEENGRGNFPPRFSGLQFPNYSSELNVNALELDDSALYLCASRLMGARGYTFGSGTRLTVV.

The chain is built from TRBV18 and TRBJ2-2; D is possibly TRBD1 (5 bases). The CDR3 consists of 16 residues. V lost 2 bases to trimming and J lost 4 bases, with 14 bases between them. In germline, CDR1 is KGHSH, CDR2 LQKENI. The CDR3 is CASSPMTVASTGELFF. In DNA, the CDR3 is TGTGCCAGCTCACCAATGACAGTTGCTAGCACCGGGGAGCTGTTTTTT.

The V call is TRBV27, the J call TRBJ1-1; possibly TRBD1 for D (6 bases). V was trimmed by 2 bases and J by 4 bases, leaving 8 bases between them. The germline V gene encodes CDR1 MNHEY and CDR2 SMNVEV (reference sequence). This CDR3 comprises 13 residues. CDR3 coding DNA: TGTGCCAGCAGTTTAAACAGGGCCACTGAAGCTTTCTTT. It codes for CASSLNRATEAFF.

J is TRBJ2-1 and V is TRBV9, with 7 bases identical to TRBD2. Germline trimming cut 3 bases from V and 7 bases from J; bases unmatched to any gene: 16. The CDR3 covers 17 residues. Germline V gene lookup returns CDR1 SGDLS and CDR2 YYNGEE. CDR3 coding DNA: TGTGCCAGCAGCGCTCATCCCGGGGGAGGGCCGAGTAATGAGCAGTTCTTC. As protein: CASSAHPGGGPSNEQFF.

About this clone itself: A junction end diverges from the germline sequence, so it may reflect a read error. This chain links TRBV7-9 with TRBJ1-2, with 7 bases identical to TRBD1. Per the germline V gene, CDR1 is SEHNR and CDR2 is FQNEAQ (reference sequence). The CDR3 totals 17 residues. The CDR3 loop reads CSSSLDPRQGFNYGYTF. The CDR3 nucleotides are TGTTCCAGCAGTTTAGACCCTCGACAGGGATTTAACTATGGCTACACCTTC.

The V gene is TRBV5-1, the J gene TRBJ2-7; TRBD1 aligns across 7 bases. CDR1 SGHRS and CDR2 YFSETQ come from the germline V gene. CDR3 length: 16 residues. V trimming: 2 bases; J trimming: 0 bases; junction bases outside the gene matches: 8. CDR3 residues: CASSLPRDSYSYEQYF. DNA for the CDR3: TGCGCCAGCAGCTTACCTAGGGACAGTTACTCCTACGAGCAGTACTTC. Drawing the rest from reference TRBV5-1 and TRBJ2-7, the complete variable domain is KAGVTQTPRYLIKTRGQQVTLSCSPISGHRSVSWYQQTPGQGLQFLFEYFSETQRNKGNFPGRFSGRQFSNSRSEMNVSTLELGDSALYLCASSLPRDSYSYEQYFGPGTRLTVT.

A remark on this clone: Sequence at one end of the junction differs from germline and may be a read error. V usage is TRBV7-9 and J usage is TRBJ1-2; perhaps TRBD1 as D (6 bases). This CDR3 comprises 19 residues. The germline CDR1 and CDR2 sequences are SEHNR and FQNEAQ (reference sequence). As DNA, the CDR3 is TGTTCCAGCAGCTTATCCGCCTCCGGGACAACCACCTCCTCCTATGGCTACACCTTC. Its protein product is CSSSLSASGTTTSSYGYTF.

This chain joins TRBV19 and TRBJ2-1; TRBD1 agrees at 8 bases. The CDR3 totals 14 residues. The J segment lost 7 bases and the V segment lost 5 bases, leaving 7 bases of the junction unmatched. The germline gives CDR1 LNHDA, CDR2 SQIVND (reference sequence). The CDR3 nucleotides are TGTGCCAGTAGTTCCCAGACAGGGGTTAATGAGCAGTTCTTC. Its protein is CASSSQTGVNEQFF. The full variable domain, completed using reference TRBV19 and TRBJ2-1, is DGGITQSPKYLFRKEGQNVTLSCEQNLNHDAMYWYRQDPGQGLRLIYYSQIVNDFQKGDIAEGYSVSREKKESFPLTVTSAQKNPTAFYLCASSSQTGVNEQFFGPGTRLTVL.

This clone was detected a few times. The CDR3 spells CAISDRGGSTSNQPQHF. The CDR3 coding sequence is TGTGCCATCAGTGATCGGGGGGGATCGACTAGCAATCAGCCCCAGCATTTT. The chain has TRBV10-3 and TRBJ1-5; TRBD1 might be the D (5 bases). The germline gives CDR1 ENHRY, CDR2 SYGVKD. The CDR3 runs to 17 residues. V was trimmed by 3 bases and J by 0 bases, leaving 15 bases between them.

On this clone itself: Within the sample, other DNA sequences also encode this same CDR3. The chain has TRBV5-4 and TRBJ2-7, with 10 bases lining up with TRBD1. J was trimmed by 4 bases and V by 3 bases; bases with no gene match: 10. From germline, CDR1 is SGHNT and CDR2 YYREEE (reference sequence). The CDR3 sequence is 16 residues long. The DNA of the CDR3 is TGTGCCAGCAGCTCGGGACAGGGGACCAGGGGTTACGAGCAGTACTTC. Its translation: CASSSGQGTRGYEQYF.

CDR3 loop: CASSRGTMGRATAGELFF. The DNA for the CDR3 is TGTGCCAGCAGCCGAGGGACTATGGGGCGCGCTACTGCCGGGGAGCTGTTTTTT. This sequence joins TRBV5-4 and TRBJ2-2; 7 positions agree with TRBD2. Per germline, CDR1 SGHNT and CDR2 YYREEE (reference sequence). This CDR3 has 18 amino acids. The V segment lost 4 bases and the J segment 6 bases; nucleotides outside the gene matches: 18.

The chain employs TRBV27 and TRBJ2-5, with D possibly matching TRBD1 (6 bases). V dropped 4 bases and J dropped 6 bases, with 18 bases sitting between them. CDR1 is MNHEY, CDR2 SMNVEV, per germline (reference sequence). The CDR3 covers 15 residues. The CDR3 is CASSSWTIQGKTQYF. The CDR3 DNA is TGTGCCAGCAGTTCATGGACCATACAGGGAAAGACCCAGTACTTC.

V and J are TRBV7-2 and TRBJ1-4, with D unresolved. V lost 1 base and J lost 7, with 10 bases in between. The germline V gene encodes CDR1 SGHTA and CDR2 FQGNSA. This CDR3 is built from 14 residues. The CDR3 sequence: CASSLEQQPEKLFF. CDR3 DNA sequence: TGTGCCAGCAGCTTAGAACAGCAACCTGAAAAACTGTTTTTT.

This CDR3 is CASSLRDRVLTGELFF. DNA for the CDR3: TGTGCCAGCAGCTTGAGGGACAGGGTCCTCACCGGGGAGCTGTTTTTT. This chain uses TRBV5-6 with TRBJ2-2, with 9 bases aligning to TRBD1. Germline V gene sequence: CDR1 SGHDT, CDR2 YYEEEE. V was clipped by 1 base and J by 4 bases; unmatched bases: 5. This CDR3 spans 16 amino acids. The complete variable domain, with remaining parts taken from reference TRBV5-6 and TRBJ2-2, reads DAGVTQSPTHLIKTRGQQVTLRCSPKSGHDTVSWYQQALGQGPQFIFQYYEEEERQRGNFPDRFSGHQFPNYSSELNVNALLLGDSALYLCASSLRDRVLTGELFFGEGSRLTVL.

The V call is TRBV7-9, the J call TRBJ2-3; TRBD2 might be the D (6 bases). This CDR3 spans 15 amino acids. V was cut by 3 bases and J by 4 bases, with 14 bases left in between. Germline assignment: CDR1 SEHNR and CDR2 FQNEAQ (reference sequence). CDR3 sequence reads: CASSFGGTPADTQYF. In DNA form, the CDR3 reads TGTGCCAGCAGCTTTGGCGGGACTCCCGCAGATACGCAGTATTTT. The full variable domain, in which reference TRBV7-9 and TRBJ2-3 provide the parts outside the CDR3, is DTGVSQNPRHKITKRGQNVTFRCDPISEHNRLYWYRQTLGQGPEFLTYFQNEAQLEKSRLLSDRFSAERPKGSFSTLEIQRTEQGDSAMYLCASSFGGTPADTQYFGPGTRLTVL.

The chain carries TRBV5-1 and TRBJ1-2; 7 positions match TRBD1. The CDR3 is 16 amino acids. The V segment lost 3 bases and the J segment 7 bases; nucleotides outside the gene matches: 15. CDR1 SGHRS and CDR2 YFSETQ come from the germline V gene. The CDR3: CASSYSDRPSRGGYTF. In nucleotides, the CDR3 is TGCGCCAGCAGCTATTCGGACAGGCCCTCGAGGGGTGGCTACACCTTC. The full variable domain, its missing parts supplied by reference TRBV5-1 and TRBJ1-2, is KAGVTQTPRYLIKTRGQQVTLSCSPISGHRSVSWYQQTPGQGLQFLFEYFSETQRNKGNFPGRFSGRQFSNSRSEMNVSTLELGDSALYLCASSYSDRPSRGGYTFGSGTRLTVV.

This clone showed up just a few times. CDR3: CASSPRGLGTGELFF. The CDR3 DNA reads TGTGCCAGCAGCCCCAGGGGATTAGGCACCGGGGAGCTGTTTTTT. The chain employs TRBV5-8 and TRBJ2-2, with D perhaps matching TRBD1 (6 bases). V gave up 4 bases and J gave up 4 bases, with 14 bases separating them. The CDR3 runs to 15 residues. Germline V lookup: CDR1 SGHTS, CDR2 YDEGEE.

The gene calls are TRBV4-1 and TRBJ2-2; a weak D match, TRBD2 (7 bases). This CDR3 has 14 amino acids. V shed 0 bases and J shed 6 bases, with 8 bases lying between them. Germline assignment: CDR1 MGHRA and CDR2 YSYEKL. The CDR3: CASSQERGPGELFF. The CDR3 nucleotides read TGCGCCAGCAGCCAAGAGCGGGGGCCCGGGGAGCTGTTTTTT.

The chain employs TRBV2 and TRBJ2-7; 8 bases are a match to TRBD1. Trimming cost V 2 bases and J 8 bases; bases outside gene matches: 11. The CDR3 is made up of 15 amino acids. The germline V gene has CDR1 SNHLY and CDR2 FYNNEI. The CDR3 here is CASSERGGQGSKQYF. The CDR3 DNA reads as TGTGCCAGCAGTGAAAGGGGAGGACAGGGTTCAAAGCAGTACTTC.

The chain recombines TRBV19 with TRBJ1-1; 9 bases match TRBD1. CDR1 is LNHDA, CDR2 SQIVND, per germline (reference sequence). V gave up 7 bases and J gave up 0 bases; unmatched junction bases: 12. The CDR3 loop spans 17 amino acids. In nucleotides, the CDR3 is TGTGCCAGTACGGGGGGGACAGGGACCCCCATGAACACTGAAGCTTTCTTT. Protein product: CASTGGTGTPMNTEAFF.